This TCR beta chain stems from a study of T cell changes during pregnancy in multiple sclerosis. Data came from immunoSEQ multiplex PCR; TCRdb stores just in-frame clones and leaves some out. The sample records 90,000 to 95,000 clones, approximately 90% being singletons. This specimen consisted of peripheral blood, obtained before pregnancy. This sequence was found in a female donor with multiple sclerosis, enrolled in a pregnancy study.

The CDR3 loop is CASSLGRRGYGYTF. DNA for the CDR3: TGCGCCAGCAGCTTGGGGCGGAGGGGCTATGGCTACACCTTC. This chain connects TRBV5-1 to TRBJ1-2, with a possible D match to TRBD1 (5 bases). The germline V gene encodes CDR1 SGHRS and CDR2 YFSETQ. V was trimmed by 0 bases and J by 4 bases, leaving 10 bases between them. This CDR3 comprises 14 residues.